The 7 T cell receptor beta chains below all came from one sample that was sequenced in a study of cytomegalovirus exposure and HLA in healthy donors. With 60 Vbeta and 13 Jbeta primers, the PCR was carried out. Here immunoSEQ multiplex PCR was the method, and the copy in TCRdb shows in-frame clones only, minus some. The top ten hold around 7% of the sample, which has 150,000 to 200,000 clones, 65% to 80% seen once. The material sequenced was PBMCs. These receptors were taken from a woman between 35 and 50 years old in good health and CMV-seropositive.

V usage is TRBV19 and J usage is TRBJ2-1; 7 bases are a match to TRBD2. There are 15 residues in the CDR3. The ends lost 2 bases at V and 4 bases at J; junction bases unmatched: 5. CDR1 is LNHDA, CDR2 SQIVND, per germline (reference sequence). The CDR3 here is CASSILAAKYNEQFF. In DNA, the CDR3 is TGTGCCAGTAGTATACTAGCGGCTAAGTACAATGAGCAGTTCTTC.

The chain links TRBV7-8 to TRBJ2-5; 13 nucleotides line up with TRBD2. There are 16 residues in the CDR3. Germline CDR1 and CDR2: SGHVS and FQNEAQ. V gave up 5 bases and J gave up 5 bases; unmatched junction bases: 8. CDR3 in DNA: TGTGCCAGCAGCCCCAGGACTAGCGGGGGTTGGGAGACCCAGTACTTC. This codes for CASSPRTSGGWETQYF. Looking up the rest from reference TRBV7-8 and TRBJ2-5 gives the full variable domain: GAGVSQSPRYKVAKRGQDVALRCDPISGHVSLFWYQQALGQGPEFLTYFQNEAQLDKSGLPSDRFFAERPEGSVSTLKIQRTQQEDSAVYLCASSPRTSGGWETQYFGPGTRLLVL.

The V call is TRBV10-3, the J call TRBJ1-1; D is possibly TRBD1 (5 bases). Per germline, CDR1 ENHRY and CDR2 SYGVKD. Trimming pared 3 bases from V and 1 base from J, leaving 9 bases between. The CDR3 contains 14 residues. CDR3 residues: CAISDFGGNTEAFF. DNA of the CDR3: TGTGCCATCAGTGATTTCGGGGGGAACACTGAAGCTTTCTTT.

This CDR3 is CASSLAGVGEKLFF. CDR3 sequence (DNA): TGTGCCAGCAGTTTAGCGGGGGTTGGGGAAAAACTGTTTTTT. V gene TRBV28 combines with J gene TRBJ1-4; a possible D gene is TRBD1 (5 bases). CDR1 and CDR2 from the germline V gene are MDHEN and SYDVKM. There are 14 residues in the CDR3. Trimming removed 2 bases from V and 8 bases from J, with 12 bases in between.

The CDR3 DNA sequence: TGTGCCTGGAGTAAATATCAGGATCCCAACTATGGCTACACCTTC. It encodes CAWSKYQDPNYGYTF. The chain combines TRBV30 with TRBJ1-2; D is unresolved. The length of the CDR3 is 15 residues. The V gene's germline CDR1 is GTSNPN and CDR2 SVGIG (reference sequence). Trimming shortened V by 2 bases and J by 2 bases, and 15 bases separated the two germline ends.

The chain is built from TRBV29-1 and TRBJ2-7; tentatively, D is TRBD1 (6 bases). The CDR3 loop spans 14 amino acids. Germline V gives CDR1 SQVTM, CDR2 ANQGSEA. Trimming left V 6 bases short and J 3 bases short, with 18 bases between. The CDR3 loop reads CSVAETGWGYEQYF. As DNA, the CDR3 is TGCAGCGTCGCTGAGACAGGATGGGGCTACGAGCAGTACTTC.

In the case of this clone: One end of the junction varies from germline; a read error may be responsible. The chain has TRBV25-1 and TRBJ1-2; D is possibly TRBD1 (5 bases). The length of the CDR3 is 14 residues. CDR1 and CDR2 from the germline V gene are MGHDK and SYGVNS. This CDR3 is CASSELGDSRGYTF. CDR3 DNA sequence: TGTGCCAGCAGCGAATTAGGGGATTCGCGGGGCTACACCTTC.